Below, one T cell receptor beta chain is given with its context. Its antigen is currently not known. No base-level quality is on record; no much larger clone is a single base apart. TCRbeta rearrangements were sequenced from genomic DNA using the immunoSEQ assay at survey resolution. As for the original processing: A lowest detectable productive clonotype frequency of 2.59 x 10-5 was observed in the TCR sequencing data. Analyses included only productive TCRbeta rearrangements, meaning complete and in-frame sequences. Simpson clonality, calculated in the immunoSEQ Analyzer version 3.0, was used as the measure of sample clonality. Clones were grouped by frequency into very rare, small, medium, large (1-20%) or hyperexpanded (>20%) categories. OLGA 1.2.3 estimated generation probabilities, VDJtools produced V-gene circos plots, VDJdb was queried for specificities, and GLIPH identified CDR3 motifs. TCRdb retrieved this table from immuneACCESS and kept in-frame rearrangements only. Not all clones are present; in checked studies, unresolved V genes account for under half, and no reason is known for the remainder. V and J calls and clone size follow that table, whereas D and trimming were derived from the DNA. This sample is represented by 25,000 to 35,000 clones; about 70% of them were singletons. Of the sample, 0.29% is held by the ten largest clones.

This specimen comes from a study of STAT5B mutations in CD4+ large granular lymphocyte leukemia (dated by TCRdb to 2022 to 2024). General notes on the study: Among the healthy controls, the CDR3 'QG' motif was associated with a particular HLA allele. Flow cytometry on FACSCanto II or FACSVerse confirmed that purified fractions exceeded 95% purity among lymphocytes. TCRbeta repertoires of CD4+ T-cell large granular lymphocyte leukemia patients were compared with those of healthy blood donors.

CDR1 and CDR2 are read off the germline V gene (reference sequence) as SEHNR and FQNEAQ. At the junction V is shortened by 6 bases and J by 7 bases, with 12 bases in between. The CDR3 contains 12 residues, cysteine and phenylalanine counted. Only CDR3 DNA is held: 36 bases, read in frame from base 1. Buffy coats from 35 to 40 blood donors, supplied by the Finnish Red Cross blood service, were used as healthy controls. All TCR-sequenced material derived from peripheral blood: patient blood samples and healthy donor buffy coats. Peripheral blood mononuclear cells were isolated by Ficoll-Hypaque gradient centrifugation. CD4+ cells were magnetically purified from the buffy coats of healthy controls. The Gentra Puregene Cell and Tissue kit was used to extract genomic DNA, and a Qubit 2.0 fluorometer was used to measure the amount of genomic DNA. Overall results and qualifications from the work: TRBV06-family usage was enriched among the top patient clones (8/27) compared with healthy controls (2/35). Each patient's main leukemic clonotypes were private, but roughly a quarter of these clonotypes showed up at low frequency in the non-leukemic repertoires of other patients. The data were not HLA-matched, and the relatively small sample size could explain the higher clonality seen in CD4+ compared with CD8+ T-LGLL. CD4-sorted patient repertoires appeared more clonal than healthy CD4+ repertoires, and this difference persisted after removing the putative leukemic clones.

Sequenced material: CD4+ T cells from blood buffy coats. The receptor was isolated from a human donor in good health. The sequence links TRBV7-9 to TRBJ2-5; D gene: possibly TRBD1, on 6 matching bases. The nucleotide sequence is given as TGTGCCAGCAGTACCCCACAGGGGACCCAGTACTTC. Its protein reads: CASSTPQGTQYF.